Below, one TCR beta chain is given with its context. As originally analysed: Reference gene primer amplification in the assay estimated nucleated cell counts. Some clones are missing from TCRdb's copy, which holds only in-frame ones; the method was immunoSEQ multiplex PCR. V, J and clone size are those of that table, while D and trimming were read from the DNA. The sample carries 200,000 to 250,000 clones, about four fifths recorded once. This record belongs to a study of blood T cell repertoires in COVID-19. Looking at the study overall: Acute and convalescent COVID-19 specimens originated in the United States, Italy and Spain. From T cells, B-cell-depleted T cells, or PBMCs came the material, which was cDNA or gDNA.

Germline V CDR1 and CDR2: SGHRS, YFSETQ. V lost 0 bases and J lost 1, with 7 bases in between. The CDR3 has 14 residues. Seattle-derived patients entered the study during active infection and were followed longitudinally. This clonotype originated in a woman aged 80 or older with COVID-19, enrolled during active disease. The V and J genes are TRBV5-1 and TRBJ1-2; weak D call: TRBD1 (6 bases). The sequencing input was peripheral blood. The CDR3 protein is CASSLEDSNYGYTF. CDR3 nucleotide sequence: TGCGCCAGCAGCTTGGAGGACAGTAACTATGGCTACACCTTC.